This T cell receptor (beta chain) was sequenced during a study of OX40 agonist ivuxolimab in advanced cancers. Study details: Of mixed ages from about 20 to 80 and averaging about 56 years, the group was roughly 83% male.

The germline CDR1 and CDR2 sequences are SGDLS and YYNGEE. The CDR3 contains 14 residues. The V and J ends lost 3 bases and 3 bases respectively, with 10 bases between them. Generated by immunoSEQ multiplex PCR, the TCRdb table keeps only in-frame clones and is missing some. The sample has tens of thousands of clones, under 90% seen once; the top ten hold around 2%. The TCR sequence derives from an adult with an advanced solid tumor such as melanoma, head and neck, liver or kidney cancer. The gene calls are TRBV9 and TRBJ1-5; tentatively, D is TRBD1 (6 bases). The sample was CD4+ or CD8+ T cells sorted from blood, taken in a trial of the OX40 agonist ivuxolimab. This CDR3 reads CASSATGNNQPQHF. The CDR3 DNA reads TGTGCCAGCAGCGCGACAGGAAACAATCAGCCCCAGCATTTT.